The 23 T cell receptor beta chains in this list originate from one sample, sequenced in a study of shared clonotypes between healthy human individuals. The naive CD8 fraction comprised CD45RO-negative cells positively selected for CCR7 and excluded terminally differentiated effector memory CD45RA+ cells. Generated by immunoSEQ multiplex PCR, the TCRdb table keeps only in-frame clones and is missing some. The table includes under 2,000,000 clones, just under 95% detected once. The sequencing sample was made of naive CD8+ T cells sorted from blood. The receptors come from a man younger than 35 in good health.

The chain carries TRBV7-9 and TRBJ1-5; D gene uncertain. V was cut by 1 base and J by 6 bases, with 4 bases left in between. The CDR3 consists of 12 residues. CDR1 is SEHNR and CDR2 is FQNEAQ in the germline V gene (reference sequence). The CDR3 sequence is CASSLGLQPQHF. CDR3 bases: TGTGCCAGCAGCTTAGGCCTTCAGCCCCAGCATTTT.

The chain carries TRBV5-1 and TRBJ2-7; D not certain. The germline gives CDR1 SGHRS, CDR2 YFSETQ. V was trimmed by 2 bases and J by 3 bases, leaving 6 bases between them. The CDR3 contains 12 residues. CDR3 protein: CASSFPNYEQYF. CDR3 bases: TGCGCCAGCAGCTTCCCTAACTACGAGCAGTACTTC.

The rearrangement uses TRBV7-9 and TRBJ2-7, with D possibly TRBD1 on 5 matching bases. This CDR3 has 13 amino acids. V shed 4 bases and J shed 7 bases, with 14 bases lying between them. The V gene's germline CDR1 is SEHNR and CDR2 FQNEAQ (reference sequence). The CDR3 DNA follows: TGTGCCAGCAGCTACGACAGAGACTTAGAGCAGTACTTC. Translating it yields CASSYDRDLEQYF.

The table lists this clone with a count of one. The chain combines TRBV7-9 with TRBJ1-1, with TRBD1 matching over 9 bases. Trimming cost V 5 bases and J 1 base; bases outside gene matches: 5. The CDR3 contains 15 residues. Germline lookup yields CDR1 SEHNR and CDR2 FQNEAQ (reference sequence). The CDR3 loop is CASSPWGQGNTEAFF. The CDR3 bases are TGTGCCAGCAGCCCTTGGGGACAGGGGAACACTGAAGCTTTCTTT.

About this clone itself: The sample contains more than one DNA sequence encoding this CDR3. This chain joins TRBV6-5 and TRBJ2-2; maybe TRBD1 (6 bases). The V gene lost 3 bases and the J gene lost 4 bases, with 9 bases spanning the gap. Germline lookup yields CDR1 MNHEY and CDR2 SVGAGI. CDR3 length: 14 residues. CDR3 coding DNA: TGTGCCAGCAGTTATACAGGGAGCACCGGGGAGCTGTTTTTT. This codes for CASSYTGSTGELFF.

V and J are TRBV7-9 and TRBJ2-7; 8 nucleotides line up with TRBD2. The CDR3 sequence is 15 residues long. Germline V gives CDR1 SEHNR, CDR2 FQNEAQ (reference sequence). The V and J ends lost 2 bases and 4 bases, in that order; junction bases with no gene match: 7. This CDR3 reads CASSLYSGSSYEQYF. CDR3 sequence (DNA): TGTGCCAGCAGCTTATACAGCGGGAGTTCTTACGAGCAGTACTTC.

This chain's CDR3 is CASSDGGLAGITDTQYF. CDR3 nucleotides: TGTGCCAGCAGTGATGGTGGACTAGCGGGAATCACAGATACGCAGTATTTT. J is TRBJ2-3 and V is TRBV25-1; 12 positions agree with TRBD2. J was trimmed by 2 bases and V by 3 bases; bases with no gene match: 6. CDR1 and CDR2 from the germline V gene are MGHDK and SYGVNS. The CDR3 is made up of 17 amino acids.

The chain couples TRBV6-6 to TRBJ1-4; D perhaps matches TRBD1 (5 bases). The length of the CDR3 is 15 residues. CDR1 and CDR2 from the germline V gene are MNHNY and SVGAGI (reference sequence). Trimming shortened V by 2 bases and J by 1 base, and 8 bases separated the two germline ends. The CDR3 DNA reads TGTGCCAGCAGTTACATGGGGGGAACTAATGAAAAACTGTTTTTT. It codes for CASSYMGGTNEKLFF.

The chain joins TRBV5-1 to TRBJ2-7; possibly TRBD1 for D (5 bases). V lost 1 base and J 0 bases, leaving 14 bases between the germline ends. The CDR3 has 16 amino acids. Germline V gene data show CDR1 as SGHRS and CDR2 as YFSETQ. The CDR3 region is CASSLSTWTSSYEQYF. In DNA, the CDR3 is TGCGCCAGCAGCTTGAGTACTTGGACAAGCTCCTACGAGCAGTACTTC.

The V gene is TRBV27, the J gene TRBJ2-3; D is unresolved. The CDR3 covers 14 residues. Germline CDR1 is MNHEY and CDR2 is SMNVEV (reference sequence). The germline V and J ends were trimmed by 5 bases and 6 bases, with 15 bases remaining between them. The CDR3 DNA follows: TGTGCCAGCAGTCCTTTACCGCCCAGGGATACGCAGTATTTT. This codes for CASSPLPPRDTQYF.

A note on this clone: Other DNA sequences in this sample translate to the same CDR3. CDR3 loop: CASSERQPYEQYF. The CDR3 coding sequence is TGTGCCAGTAGCGAGCGACAACCCTACGAGCAGTACTTC. The V call is TRBV6-1, the J call TRBJ2-7, with D perhaps matching TRBD2 (5 bases). Germline lookup yields CDR1 MNHNS and CDR2 SASEGT. V lost 9 bases to trimming and J lost 2 bases, with 14 bases between them. The CDR3 is 13 amino acids.

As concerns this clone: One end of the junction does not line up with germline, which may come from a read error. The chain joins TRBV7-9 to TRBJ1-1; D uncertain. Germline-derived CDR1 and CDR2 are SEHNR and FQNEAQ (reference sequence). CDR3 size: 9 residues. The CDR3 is CASSFPAAF. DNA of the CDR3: TGTGCCAGCAGCTTTCCAGCGGCCTTT.

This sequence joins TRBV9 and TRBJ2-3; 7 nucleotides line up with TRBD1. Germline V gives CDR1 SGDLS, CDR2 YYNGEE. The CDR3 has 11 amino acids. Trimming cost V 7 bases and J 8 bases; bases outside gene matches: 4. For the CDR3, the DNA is TGTGCCAGCGGGACAGAGGTTACGCAGTATTTT. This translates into CASGTEVTQYF.

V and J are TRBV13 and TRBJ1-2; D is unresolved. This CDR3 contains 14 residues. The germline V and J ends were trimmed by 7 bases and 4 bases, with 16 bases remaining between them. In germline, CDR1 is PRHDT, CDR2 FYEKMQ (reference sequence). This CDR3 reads CASTAGAGGYGYTF. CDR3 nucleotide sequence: TGTGCCAGCACCGCAGGAGCGGGAGGCTATGGCTACACCTTC.

CDR3 amino acids: CASSSTSGGYEQYF. Written as DNA, the CDR3 is TGTGCCAGCAGCTCAACTAGCGGGGGCTACGAGCAGTACTTC. The chain recombines TRBV9 with TRBJ2-7; 11 bases map to TRBD2. Unmatched junction bases numbered 3, after V lost 4 bases and J lost 3 bases. CDR1 and CDR2 from the germline V gene are SGDLS and YYNGEE. This CDR3 has 14 amino acids. Complete variable domain (other parts from reference TRBV9 and TRBJ2-7): DSGVTQTPKHLITATGQRVTLRCSPRSGDLSVYWYQQSLDQGLQFLIQYYNGEERAKGNILERFSAQQFPDLHSELNLSSLELGDSALYFCASSSTSGGYEQYFGPGTRLTVT.

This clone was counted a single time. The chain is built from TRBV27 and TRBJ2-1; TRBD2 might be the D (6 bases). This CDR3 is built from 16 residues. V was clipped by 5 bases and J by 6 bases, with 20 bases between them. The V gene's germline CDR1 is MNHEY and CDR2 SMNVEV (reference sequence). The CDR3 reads CASSKNLASVGNEQFF. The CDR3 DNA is TGTGCCAGCAGTAAAAACCTAGCGTCCGTCGGCAATGAGCAGTTCTTC.

CDR3: CASSEYGDRYPTEQYF. The DNA for the CDR3 is TGCGCCAGCAGTGAGTACGGGGACAGGTACCCTACGGAGCAGTACTTC. The rearrangement links TRBV10-2 to TRBJ2-7; 8 nucleotides match TRBD1. The V segment lost 1 base and the J segment 7 bases; nucleotides outside the gene matches: 12. Looked up from germline, CDR1 is WSHSY and CDR2 is SAAADI. The CDR3 extends over 16 amino acids.

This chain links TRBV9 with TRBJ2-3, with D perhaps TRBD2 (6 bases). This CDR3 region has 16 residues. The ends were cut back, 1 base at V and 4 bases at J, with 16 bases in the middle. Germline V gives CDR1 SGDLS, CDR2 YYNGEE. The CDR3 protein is CASSVWRGSGADTQYF. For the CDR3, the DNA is TGTGCCAGCAGCGTATGGCGCGGTTCGGGGGCAGATACGCAGTATTTT.

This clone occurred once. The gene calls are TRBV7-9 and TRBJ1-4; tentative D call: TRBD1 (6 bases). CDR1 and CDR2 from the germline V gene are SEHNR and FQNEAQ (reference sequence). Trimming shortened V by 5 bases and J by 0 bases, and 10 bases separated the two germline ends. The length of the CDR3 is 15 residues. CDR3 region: CASSTGTATNEKLFF. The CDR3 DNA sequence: TGTGCCAGCAGCACAGGGACCGCAACTAATGAAAAACTGTTTTTT.

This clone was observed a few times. CDR3 sequence: CASSPDGEVYGYTF. CDR3 in DNA: TGTGCCAGCAGCCCTGACGGGGAAGTTTATGGCTACACCTTC. This sequence joins TRBV11-2 and TRBJ1-2; no definite D call. The germline CDR1 and CDR2 sequences are SGHAT and FQNNGV. This CDR3 region has 14 residues. With 5 bases removed from V and 5 bases from J, the gap between germline ends came to 15 bases. Combining the CDR3 with reference TRBV11-2 and TRBJ1-2 gives the whole variable domain EAGVAQSPRYKIIEKRQSVAFWCNPISGHATLYWYQQILGQGPKLLIQFQNNGVVDDSQLPKDRFSAERLKGVDSTLKIQPAKLEDSAVYLCASSPDGEVYGYTFGSGTRLTVV.

The chain's CDR3 is CASSDLDTGELFF. As DNA, the CDR3 is TGTGCCAGCAGTGACTTAGACACCGGGGAGCTGTTTTTT. This chain connects TRBV25-1 to TRBJ2-2; D remains unclear. V was clipped by 3 bases and J by 3 bases, with 5 bases between them. Germline CDR1 is MGHDK and CDR2 is SYGVNS. The CDR3 is 13 amino acids.

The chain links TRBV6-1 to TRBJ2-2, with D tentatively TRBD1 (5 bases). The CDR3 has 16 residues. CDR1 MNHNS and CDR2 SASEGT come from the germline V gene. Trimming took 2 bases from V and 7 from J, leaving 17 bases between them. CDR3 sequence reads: CASSELSARVDGELFF. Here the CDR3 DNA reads TGTGCCAGCAGTGAATTATCGGCCAGGGTGGACGGGGAGCTGTTTTTT.

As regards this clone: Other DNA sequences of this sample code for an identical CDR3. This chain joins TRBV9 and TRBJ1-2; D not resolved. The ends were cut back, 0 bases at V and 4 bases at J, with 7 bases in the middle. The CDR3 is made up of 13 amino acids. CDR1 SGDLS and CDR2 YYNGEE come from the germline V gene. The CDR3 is CASSVGGSYGYTF. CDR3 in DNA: TGTGCCAGCAGCGTAGGCGGCAGCTATGGCTACACCTTC. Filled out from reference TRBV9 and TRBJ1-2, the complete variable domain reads DSGVTQTPKHLITATGQRVTLRCSPRSGDLSVYWYQQSLDQGLQFLIQYYNGEERAKGNILERFSAQQFPDLHSELNLSSLELGDSALYFCASSVGGSYGYTFGSGTRLTVV.